A selection of T cell receptor beta chains follows, all from one sample in a study of blood T cell repertoires in COVID-19. Sequencing used immunoSEQ multiplex PCR; TCRdb keeps in-frame clones, though not all of them. The sample lists 90,000 to 150,000 clones; approximately 81% were seen once. Sequencing was done on a sample of peripheral blood. These receptors came from a woman older than 75 with acute or convalescent COVID-19. The CDR3 runs from the conserved cysteine through the conserved F or W. D genes are given only for firm matches. Clone size is given for some rows only: seen once, a few or many times, or a class if the clone is expanded.

v_gene	j_gene	abundance	d_gene	CDR3aa	CDR3nt
TRBV7-8	TRBJ2-5	once	-	CASSLGGPQETQYF	TGTGCCAGCAGCTTAGGGGGGCCACAAGAGACCCAGTACTTC
TRBV5-3	TRBJ1-5	-	TRBD1	CARSSLGQAVVPQHF	TGTGCCAGAAGCTCCCTGGGACAGGCCGTGGTGCCCCAGCATTTT
TRBV11-2	TRBJ2-5	many	-	CASSFRGETQYF	TGTGCCAGCAGCTTCAGGGGAGAGACCCAGTACTTC
TRBV2	TRBJ2-5	-	-	CASMWAYQETQYF	TGTGCCAGCATGTGGGCATACCAAGAGACCCAGTACTTC
TRBV5-1	TRBJ2-3	-	-	CASSLEVRDTQYF	TGCGCCAGCAGCTTGGAGGTGCGGGATACGCAGTATTTT
TRBV5-4	TRBJ2-3	once	TRBD1	CASSPGGDRGTDTQYF	TGTGCCAGCAGCCCAGGAGGAGACAGGGGCACAGATACGCAGTATTTT
TRBV10-1	TRBJ1-5	-	-	CASSETGNQPQHF	TGCGCCAGCAGTGAAACAGGGAATCAGCCCCAGCATTTT
TRBV6-5	TRBJ1-1	-	TRBD1	CASSYVTGGNTEAFF	TGTGCCAGCAGTTACGTGACAGGGGGGAACACTGAAGCTTTCTTT
TRBV3-1/TRBV3-2	TRBJ2-1	-	TRBD2	CASSQVARGVDEQFF	TGTGCCAGCAGCCAAGTCGCGCGGGGGGTCGACGAGCAGTTCTTC
TRBV6-1	TRBJ1-2	-	-	CASSDAQGYGPYGYTF	TGTGCCAGCAGTGACGCACAGGGTTACGGTCCCTATGGCTACACCTTC
TRBV11-2	TRBJ2-1	-	-	CASTPNRGGLQFF	TGTGCCAGCACCCCAAACCGAGGGGGATTGCAGTTCTTC
TRBV28	TRBJ2-7	-	TRBD2	CASSSGAGGRDEQYF	TGTGCCAGCAGCTCGGGAGCGGGAGGACGGGACGAGCAGTACTTC
TRBV18	TRBJ2-2	-	TRBD1	CASSRDRETGELFF	TGTGCCAGCTCACGTGACAGGGAAACCGGGGAGCTGTTTTTT
TRBV6-5	TRBJ1-6	once	TRBD1	CASSRQGIDSPLHF	TGTGCCAGCAGTAGACAGGGAATCGATTCACCCCTCCACTTT
TRBV6-2/TRBV6-3	TRBJ1-4	-	-	CASSYSISAKGQNEKLFF	TGTGCCAGCAGTTACTCGATATCGGCGAAAGGACAAAATGAAAAACTGTTTTTT
TRBV6-5	TRBJ1-1	-	-	CASRPLGQMNTEAFF	TGTGCCAGCAGGCCACTGGGACAAATGAACACTGAAGCTTTCTTT
TRBV15	TRBJ1-5	-	TRBD1	CATSRDLIGGQQPQHF	TGTGCCACCAGCAGAGATCTGATAGGGGGCCAGCAGCCCCAGCATTTT
TRBV3-1/TRBV3-2	TRBJ2-7	-	-	CASSQRIRDEQYF	TGTGCCAGCAGCCAACGCATCAGGGACGAGCAGTACTTC
TRBV30	TRBJ1-5	-	-	CAWSMTGPQGPQHF	TGTGCCTGGAGCATGACAGGCCCGCAGGGGCCCCAGCATTTT
TRBV4-2	TRBJ2-7	-	TRBD2	CASSPRLAGGLEQYF	TGTGCCAGCAGCCCACGACTAGCGGGGGGTTTAGAGCAGTACTTC
TRBV10-1	TRBJ1-6	-	TRBD1	CASSTGEASPLHF	TGCGCCAGCAGTACAGGGGAGGCTTCACCCCTCCACTTT
TRBV5-6	TRBJ1-2	few	TRBD1	CASSLTGGGYTF	TGTGCCAGCAGCTTGACAGGGGGCGGCTACACCTTC
TRBV3-1/TRBV3-2	TRBJ2-3	once	TRBD1	CASSRSGTGVDTQYF	TGTGCCAGCAGCCGGAGCGGGACAGGGGTGGATACGCAGTATTTT
TRBV3-1/TRBV3-2	TRBJ1-4	few	-	CASSQPGGSKLFF	TGTGCCAGCAGCCAACCGGGGGGGAGTAAACTGTTTTTT
TRBV7-2	TRBJ2-1	-	-	CASSLEGHGYNEQFF	TGTGCCAGCAGCTTAGAAGGACACGGTTACAATGAGCAGTTCTTC
TRBV9	TRBJ2-3	-	TRBD1	CASSDRDRQGAQYF	TGTGCCAGCAGCGACCGGGACAGACAAGGGGCGCAGTATTTT
TRBV2	TRBJ1-6	-	TRBD1	CASSPRDRDLSPLHF	TGTGCCAGCAGCCCCCGGGACAGGGATCTGTCACCCCTCCACTTT
TRBV10-3	TRBJ2-2	few	-	CAISETEAGELFF	TGTGCCATCAGTGAGACCGAGGCCGGGGAGCTGTTTTTT
TRBV7-2	TRBJ2-7	-	TRBD1	CASSSPDRGSYEQYF	TGTGCCAGCAGTTCGCCCGACAGGGGATCCTACGAGCAGTACTTC
TRBV5-4	TRBJ1-3	-	TRBD1	CASSRDRPSSGNTIYF	TGTGCCAGCAGCCGGGACAGACCCAGCTCTGGAAACACCATATATTTT
TRBV7-6	TRBJ2-1	-	TRBD2	CASSATSGVYNEQFF	TGTGCCAGCAGCGCGACTAGCGGAGTATACAATGAGCAGTTCTTC
TRBV4-1	TRBJ1-1	-	-	CASSQDSSRGTEAFF	TGCGCCAGCAGCCAAGATTCCAGTCGGGGGACTGAAGCTTTCTTT
TRBV11-2	TRBJ1-2	few	-	CASSSGRGSYGYTF	TGTGCCAGCAGCTCAGGCAGGGGTTCCTATGGCTACACCTTC
TRBV7-8	TRBJ2-2	-	TRBD1	CASSLARDRYTGELFF	TGTGCCAGCAGCTTAGCCCGGGACAGATACACCGGGGAGCTGTTTTTT
TRBV19	TRBJ1-1	-	-	CASSPRDRGIVSVTEAFF	TGTGCCAGTAGTCCGCGGGACCGGGGGATAGTCTCGGTCACTGAAGCTTTCTTT
TRBV11-2	TRBJ2-1	-	TRBD2	CASSLTSGRGEQFF	TGTGCCAGCAGCTTGACTAGCGGGAGGGGGGAGCAGTTCTTC
TRBV30	TRBJ2-5	-	TRBD2	CAWSVHGGAWETQYF	TGTGCCTGGAGTGTACACGGGGGGGCCTGGGAGACCCAGTACTTC
TRBV7-2	TRBJ2-7	-	TRBD1	CASSSRDSYEQYF	TGTGCCAGCAGCTCCCGGGACAGCTACGAGCAGTACTTC
TRBV7-2	TRBJ1-1	-	-	CASSLDRGEAFF	TGTGCCAGCAGCTTAGATCGGGGTGAAGCTTTCTTT
TRBV4-3	TRBJ2-3	few	TRBD2	CASSQDRLRTSGGFDTQYF	TGCGCCAGCAGCCAAGACCGCCTCCGGACTAGCGGAGGGTTCGATACGCAGTATTTT
TRBV5-1	TRBJ1-3	once	-	CASSLGGGNTIYF	TGCGCCAGCAGCTTGGGAGGTGGAAACACCATATATTTT
TRBV7-2	TRBJ1-3	-	-	CASSPGLSNWGNTIYF	TGTGCCAGCAGCCCTGGACTTTCGAATTGGGGAAACACCATATATTTT
TRBV29-1	TRBJ1-2	-	-	CSVEPWGQGYGYTF	TGCAGCGTTGAACCTTGGGGGCAGGGCTATGGCTACACCTTC
TRBV7-2	TRBJ2-7	-	-	CASSRGTLETYEQYF	TGTGCCAGCAGTCGGGGGACCCTGGAGACCTACGAGCAGTACTTC
TRBV9	TRBJ1-4	-	-	CASSESRGNGEKLFF	TGTGCCAGCAGCGAGAGCAGGGGAAATGGTGAAAAACTGTTTTTT
TRBV27	TRBJ1-1	-	-	CASSLLGARWTEAFF	TGTGCCAGCAGTTTATTGGGGGCACGGTGGACTGAAGCTTTCTTT
TRBV4-2	TRBJ1-3	-	-	CASSRPGANSGGNTIYF	TGTGCCAGCAGCCGGCCAGGCGCCAACTCGGGGGGAAACACCATATATTTT
TRBV5-1	TRBJ1-2	-	-	CASRPGQSYGYTF	TGCGCCAGCAGACCTGGACAGAGCTATGGCTACACCTTC
TRBV19	TRBJ2-3	-	-	CASSRNRGGRADTQYF	TGTGCCAGTAGTCGTAACAGGGGAGGTAGGGCAGATACGCAGTATTTT
TRBV5-1	TRBJ2-1	-	-	CASSLAAGQSSYNEQFF	TGCGCCAGCAGCTTGGCAGCAGGGCAAAGCTCCTACAATGAGCAGTTCTTC
TRBV11-3	TRBJ2-2	-	-	CASSTRTGELFF	TGTGCCAGCAGCACTAGGACCGGGGAGCTGTTTTTT
TRBV7-2	TRBJ2-7	-	-	CASSLEPTYEQYF	TGTGCCAGCAGCTTAGAACCTACCTACGAGCAGTACTTC
TRBV11-2	TRBJ2-7	-	-	CASSRPRQRTYEQYF	TGTGCCAGCAGCCGCCCACGGCAGAGGACCTACGAGCAGTACTTC
TRBV4-1	TRBJ2-3	-	TRBD2	CASSLQPPGGQSADTQYF	TGCGCCAGCAGCCTCCAGCCTCCGGGGGGGCAGAGCGCAGATACGCAGTATTTT